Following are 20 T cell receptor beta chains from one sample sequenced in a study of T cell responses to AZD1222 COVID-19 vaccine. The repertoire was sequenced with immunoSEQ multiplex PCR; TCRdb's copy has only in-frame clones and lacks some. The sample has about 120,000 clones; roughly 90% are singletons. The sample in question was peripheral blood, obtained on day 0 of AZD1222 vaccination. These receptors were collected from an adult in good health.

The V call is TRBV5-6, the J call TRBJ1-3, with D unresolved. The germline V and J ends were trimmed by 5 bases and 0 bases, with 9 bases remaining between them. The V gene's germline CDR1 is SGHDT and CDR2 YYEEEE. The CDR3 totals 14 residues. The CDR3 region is CASRTRFSGNTIYF. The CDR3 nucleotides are TGTGCCAGCAGAACCCGTTTCTCTGGAAACACCATATATTTT.

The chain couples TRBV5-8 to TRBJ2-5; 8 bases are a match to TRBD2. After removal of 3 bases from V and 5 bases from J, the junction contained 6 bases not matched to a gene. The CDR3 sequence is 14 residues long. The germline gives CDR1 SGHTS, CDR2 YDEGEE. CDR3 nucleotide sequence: TGTGCCAGCAGCTCCCCTCCGGGAGGGGAGACCCAGTACTTC. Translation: CASSSPPGGETQYF.

The CDR3 is CASSYSRPGAGANVLTF. Here the CDR3 DNA reads TGTGCCAGCAGTTACTCGAGACCCGGGGCTGGGGCCAACGTCCTGACTTTC. This chain links TRBV6-2 or TRBV6-3 with TRBJ2-6; a possible D gene is TRBD2 (5 bases). Germline V CDR1 and CDR2: MNHEY, SVGEGT. This CDR3 is built from 17 residues. With 0 bases removed from V and 2 bases from J, the gap between germline ends came to 11 bases.

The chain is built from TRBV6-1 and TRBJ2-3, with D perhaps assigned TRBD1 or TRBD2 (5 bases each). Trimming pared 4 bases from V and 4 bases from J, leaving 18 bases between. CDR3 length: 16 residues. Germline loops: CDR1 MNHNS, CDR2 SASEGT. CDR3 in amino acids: CASSVSQGTRADTQYF. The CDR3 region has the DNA TGTGCCAGCAGTGTGAGTCAGGGTACGCGGGCAGATACGCAGTATTTT.

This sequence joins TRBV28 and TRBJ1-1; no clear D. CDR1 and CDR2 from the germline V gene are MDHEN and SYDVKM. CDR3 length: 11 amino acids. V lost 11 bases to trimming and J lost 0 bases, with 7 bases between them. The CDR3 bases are TGTGCCTCTAGGATGAACACTGAAGCTTTCTTT. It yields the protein CASRMNTEAFF.

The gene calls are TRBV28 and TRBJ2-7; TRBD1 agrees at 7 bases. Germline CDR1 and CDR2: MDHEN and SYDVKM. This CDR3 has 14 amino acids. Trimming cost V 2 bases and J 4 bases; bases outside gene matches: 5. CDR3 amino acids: CASSLRQGAYEQYF. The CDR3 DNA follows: TGTGCCAGCAGTTTACGACAGGGTGCTTACGAGCAGTACTTC.

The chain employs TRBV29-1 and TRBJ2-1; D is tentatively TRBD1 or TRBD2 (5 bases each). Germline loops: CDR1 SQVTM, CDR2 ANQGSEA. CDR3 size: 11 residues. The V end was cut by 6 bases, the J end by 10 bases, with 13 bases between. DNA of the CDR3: TGCAGCGTGGGGCAGGGACGGGAGCAGTTCTTC. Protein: CSVGQGREQFF.

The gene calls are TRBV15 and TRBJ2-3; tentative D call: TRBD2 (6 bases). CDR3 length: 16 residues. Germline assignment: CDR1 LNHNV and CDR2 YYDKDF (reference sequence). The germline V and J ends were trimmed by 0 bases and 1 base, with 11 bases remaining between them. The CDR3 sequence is CATSRDLAGRTDTQYF. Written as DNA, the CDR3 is TGTGCCACCAGCAGAGATCTTGCGGGGCGCACAGATACGCAGTATTTT.

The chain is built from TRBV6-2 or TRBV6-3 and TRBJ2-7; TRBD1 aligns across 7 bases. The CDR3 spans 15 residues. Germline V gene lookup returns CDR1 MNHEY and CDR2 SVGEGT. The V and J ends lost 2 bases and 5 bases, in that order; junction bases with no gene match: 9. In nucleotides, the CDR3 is TGTGCCAGCAGTTACAATCTCGGCAGGGGGAACGAGCAGTACTTC. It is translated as CASSYNLGRGNEQYF.

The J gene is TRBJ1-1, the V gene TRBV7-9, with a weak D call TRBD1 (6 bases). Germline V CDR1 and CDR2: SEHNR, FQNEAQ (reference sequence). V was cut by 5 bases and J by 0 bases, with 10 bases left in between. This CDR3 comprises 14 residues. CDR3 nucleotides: TGTGCCAGCAGCCGGGACACAATGAACACTGAAGCTTTCTTT. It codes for CASSRDTMNTEAFF.

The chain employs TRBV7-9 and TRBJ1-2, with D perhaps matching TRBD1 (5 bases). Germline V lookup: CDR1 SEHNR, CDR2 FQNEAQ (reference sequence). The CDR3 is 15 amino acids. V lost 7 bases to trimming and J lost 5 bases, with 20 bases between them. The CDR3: CASTLQGDWGYGYTF. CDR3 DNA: TGTGCCAGCACTCTCCAGGGTGATTGGGGTTATGGCTACACCTTC.

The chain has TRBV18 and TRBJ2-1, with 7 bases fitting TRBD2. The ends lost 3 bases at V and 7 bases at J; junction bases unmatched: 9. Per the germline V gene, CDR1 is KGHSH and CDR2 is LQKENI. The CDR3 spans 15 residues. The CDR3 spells CASSPTVGGRNEQFF. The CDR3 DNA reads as TGTGCCAGCTCACCCACGGTGGGAGGGAGGAATGAGCAGTTCTTC.

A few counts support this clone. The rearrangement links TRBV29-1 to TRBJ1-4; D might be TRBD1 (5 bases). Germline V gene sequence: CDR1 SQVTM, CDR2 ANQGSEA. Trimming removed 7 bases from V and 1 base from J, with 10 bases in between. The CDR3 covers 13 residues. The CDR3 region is CSAVGGTNEKLFF. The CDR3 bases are TGCAGCGCAGTTGGGGGAACTAATGAAAAACTGTTTTTT.

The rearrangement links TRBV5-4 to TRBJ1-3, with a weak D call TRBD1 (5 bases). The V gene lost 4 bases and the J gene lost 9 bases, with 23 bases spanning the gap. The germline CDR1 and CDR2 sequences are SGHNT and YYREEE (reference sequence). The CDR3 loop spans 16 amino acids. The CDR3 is CASSPPGGGKGSTIYF. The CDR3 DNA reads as TGTGCCAGCAGCCCACCGGGCGGGGGAAAGGGGAGCACCATATATTTT. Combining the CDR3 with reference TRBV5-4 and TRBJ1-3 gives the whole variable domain ETGVTQSPTHLIKTRGQQVTLRCSSQSGHNTVSWYQQALGQGPQFIFQYYREEENGRGNFPPRFSGLQFPNYSSELNVNALELDDSALYLCASSPPGGGKGSTIYFGEGSWLTVV.

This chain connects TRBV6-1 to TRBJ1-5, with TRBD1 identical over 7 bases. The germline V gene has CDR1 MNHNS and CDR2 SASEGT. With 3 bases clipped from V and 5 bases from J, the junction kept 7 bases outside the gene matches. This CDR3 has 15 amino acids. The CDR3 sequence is CASSEGQQTYQPQHF. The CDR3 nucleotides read TGTGCCAGCAGTGAGGGACAGCAGACCTATCAGCCCCAGCATTTT.

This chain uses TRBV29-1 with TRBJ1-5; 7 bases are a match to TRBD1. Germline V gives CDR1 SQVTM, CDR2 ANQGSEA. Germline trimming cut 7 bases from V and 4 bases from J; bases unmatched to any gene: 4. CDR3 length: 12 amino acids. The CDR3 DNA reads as TGCAGCGCAGGACAGGTAAATCAGCCCCAGCATTTT. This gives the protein CSAGQVNQPQHF.

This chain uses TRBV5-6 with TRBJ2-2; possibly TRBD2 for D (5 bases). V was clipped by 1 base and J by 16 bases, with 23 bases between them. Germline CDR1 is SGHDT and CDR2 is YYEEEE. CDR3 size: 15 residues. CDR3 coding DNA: TGTGCCAGCAGCTTGTTTAGTGTCAGAGCGAAAGCGGAGTTTTTT. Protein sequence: CASSLFSVRAKAEFF.

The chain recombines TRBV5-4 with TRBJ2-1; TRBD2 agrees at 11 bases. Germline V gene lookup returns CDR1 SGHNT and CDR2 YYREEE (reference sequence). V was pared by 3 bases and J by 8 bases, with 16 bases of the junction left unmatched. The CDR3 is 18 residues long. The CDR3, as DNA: TGTGCCAGCAGCTCCCCAGGGGCCCCTAGCGGGGGGTGGGATGAGCAGTTCTTC. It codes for CASSSPGAPSGGWDEQFF.

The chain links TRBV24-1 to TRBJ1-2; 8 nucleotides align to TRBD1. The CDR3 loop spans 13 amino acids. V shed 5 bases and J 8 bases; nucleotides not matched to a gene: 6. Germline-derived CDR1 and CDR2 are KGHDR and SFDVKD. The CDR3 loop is CATSVPGTGGYTF. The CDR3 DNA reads TGTGCCACCAGTGTCCCCGGGACAGGAGGCTACACCTTC.

CDR3: CASSTTGTDSYEQYF. In nucleotides, the CDR3 is TGTGCCAGCAGCACAACCGGGACGGACTCCTACGAGCAGTACTTC. The chain carries TRBV9 and TRBJ2-7; the D call may be TRBD1 or TRBD2 (5 bases each). This CDR3 spans 15 amino acids. With 4 bases removed from V and 0 bases from J, the gap between germline ends came to 14 bases. Germline values: CDR1 SGDLS, CDR2 YYNGEE.